Here is one T cell receptor (beta chain) with its context. V lost 3 bases, J lost 4 bases, and 7 bases stayed unmatched. The CDR3 sequence is 15 residues long. CDR1 is LGHNA, CDR2 YNFKEQ, per germline. The sample originates from a study of blood T cell repertoires in COVID-19. Authors' analysis steps: Scientists estimated how many nucleated cells there were by amplifying reference gene primers. Clones were sequenced by immunoSEQ multiplex PCR, and TCRdb holds only the in-frame ones, with some missing. V and J calls and clone size are those listed in that table; D and trimming were worked out from the DNA. The data show about 270,000 clones, roughly nine tenths seen once.

This sequence joins TRBV4-2 and TRBJ1-2; 8 bases agree with TRBD1. The sequence derives from a woman aged 45-59 years who had recovered from COVID-19. Sequenced input: PBMCs or T cells enriched from blood (not recorded which). CDR3 loop: CASSQLTGGTYGYTF. CDR3 nucleotide sequence: TGTGCCAGCAGCCAGCTTACAGGGGGAACCTATGGCTACACCTTC.